Sequencing of this T cell receptor (beta chain) was carried out in a study of cytomegalovirus exposure and HLA in healthy donors. Overall study results and limits: Among immune exposure information, only CMV serostatus was available. Among TCR beta chains, those listed as cytomegalovirus-associated numbered roughly 150.

60 Vbeta and 13 Jbeta primers were used in PCR. Per the study methods: An analysis performed later counted around 80 million unique TCR beta chains (around 9.9 million of them shared). Data came from immunoSEQ multiplex PCR; TCRdb stores just in-frame clones and leaves some out. D and trimming come from the DNA, and the V and J calls and clone size come from that table. The sample has about 120,000 clones, around 80% seen once. Of note for this clone: Its cognate antigen is unknown.

Donors likely had unrecorded immune exposures despite being nominally healthy when sampled. Germline CDR1 is MDHEN and CDR2 is SYDVKM. The CDR3 runs to 15 residues. Between the trimmed V and J ends, which lost 2 bases and 0 bases, there was a span of 8 bases. The chain couples TRBV28 to TRBJ1-3; a possible D gene is TRBD1 (6 bases). The sample taken for sequencing was PBMCs. The source is a man in his thirties or forties in good health and CMV-seronegative. The CDR3 DNA reads TGTGCCAGCAGTTTACAGGGGCGCTCTGGAAACACCATATATTTT. It specifies CASSLQGRSGNTIYF. The whole variable domain, filled in from reference TRBV28 and TRBJ1-3, reads DVKVTQSSRYLVKRTGEKVFLECVQDMDHENMFWYRQDPGLGLRLIYFSYDVKMKEKGDIPEGYSVSREKKERFSLILESASTNQTSMYLCASSLQGRSGNTIYFGEGSWLTVV.